The present T cell receptor (beta chain) was sequenced within a study of cytomegalovirus exposure and HLA in healthy donors. Study conclusions and caveats: Presence/absence results assume similar sequencing depth per donor, which may not hold. Later on, analysis showed that most CMV-associated TCR beta chains appeared to be HLA-restricted.

On this clone: Antigen: not known.

Germline V lookup: CDR1 MNHNY, CDR2 SVGAGI (reference sequence). This CDR3 comprises 15 residues. V lost 4 bases and J lost 5; bases outside the gene matches: 10. Primers included in the PCR were 60 Vbeta and 13 Jbeta primers. The protocol was immunoSEQ multiplex PCR, while the TCRdb copy is restricted to in-frame clones and leaves out a portion. The table shows about 200,000 clones, with 79% occurring only once. The J gene is TRBJ2-7, the V gene TRBV6-6; the match to TRBD2 covers 8 bases. What was sequenced was PBMCs. This TCR came from a woman aged 25-40 years in good health and CMV-seropositive. CDR3 nucleotides: TGTGCCAGCAGTTCCATGGGACTAGTGGCCCACGAGCAGTACTTC. This encodes CASSSMGLVAHEQYF.